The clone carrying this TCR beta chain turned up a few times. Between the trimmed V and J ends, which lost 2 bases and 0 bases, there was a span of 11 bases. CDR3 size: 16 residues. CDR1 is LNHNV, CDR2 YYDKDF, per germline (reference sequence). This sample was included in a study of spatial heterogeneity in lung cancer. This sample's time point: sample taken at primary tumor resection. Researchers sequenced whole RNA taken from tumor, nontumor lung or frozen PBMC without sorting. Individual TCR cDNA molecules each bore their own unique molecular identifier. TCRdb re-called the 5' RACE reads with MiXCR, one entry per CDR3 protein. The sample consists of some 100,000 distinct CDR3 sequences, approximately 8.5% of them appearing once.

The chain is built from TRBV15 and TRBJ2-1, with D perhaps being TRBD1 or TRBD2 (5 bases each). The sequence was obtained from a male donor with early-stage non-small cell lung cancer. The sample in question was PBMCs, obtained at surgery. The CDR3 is CATSRTAGSSYNEQFF. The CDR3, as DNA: TGTGCCACCAGCAGAACGGCAGGGAGCTCCTACAATGAGCAGTTCTTC.